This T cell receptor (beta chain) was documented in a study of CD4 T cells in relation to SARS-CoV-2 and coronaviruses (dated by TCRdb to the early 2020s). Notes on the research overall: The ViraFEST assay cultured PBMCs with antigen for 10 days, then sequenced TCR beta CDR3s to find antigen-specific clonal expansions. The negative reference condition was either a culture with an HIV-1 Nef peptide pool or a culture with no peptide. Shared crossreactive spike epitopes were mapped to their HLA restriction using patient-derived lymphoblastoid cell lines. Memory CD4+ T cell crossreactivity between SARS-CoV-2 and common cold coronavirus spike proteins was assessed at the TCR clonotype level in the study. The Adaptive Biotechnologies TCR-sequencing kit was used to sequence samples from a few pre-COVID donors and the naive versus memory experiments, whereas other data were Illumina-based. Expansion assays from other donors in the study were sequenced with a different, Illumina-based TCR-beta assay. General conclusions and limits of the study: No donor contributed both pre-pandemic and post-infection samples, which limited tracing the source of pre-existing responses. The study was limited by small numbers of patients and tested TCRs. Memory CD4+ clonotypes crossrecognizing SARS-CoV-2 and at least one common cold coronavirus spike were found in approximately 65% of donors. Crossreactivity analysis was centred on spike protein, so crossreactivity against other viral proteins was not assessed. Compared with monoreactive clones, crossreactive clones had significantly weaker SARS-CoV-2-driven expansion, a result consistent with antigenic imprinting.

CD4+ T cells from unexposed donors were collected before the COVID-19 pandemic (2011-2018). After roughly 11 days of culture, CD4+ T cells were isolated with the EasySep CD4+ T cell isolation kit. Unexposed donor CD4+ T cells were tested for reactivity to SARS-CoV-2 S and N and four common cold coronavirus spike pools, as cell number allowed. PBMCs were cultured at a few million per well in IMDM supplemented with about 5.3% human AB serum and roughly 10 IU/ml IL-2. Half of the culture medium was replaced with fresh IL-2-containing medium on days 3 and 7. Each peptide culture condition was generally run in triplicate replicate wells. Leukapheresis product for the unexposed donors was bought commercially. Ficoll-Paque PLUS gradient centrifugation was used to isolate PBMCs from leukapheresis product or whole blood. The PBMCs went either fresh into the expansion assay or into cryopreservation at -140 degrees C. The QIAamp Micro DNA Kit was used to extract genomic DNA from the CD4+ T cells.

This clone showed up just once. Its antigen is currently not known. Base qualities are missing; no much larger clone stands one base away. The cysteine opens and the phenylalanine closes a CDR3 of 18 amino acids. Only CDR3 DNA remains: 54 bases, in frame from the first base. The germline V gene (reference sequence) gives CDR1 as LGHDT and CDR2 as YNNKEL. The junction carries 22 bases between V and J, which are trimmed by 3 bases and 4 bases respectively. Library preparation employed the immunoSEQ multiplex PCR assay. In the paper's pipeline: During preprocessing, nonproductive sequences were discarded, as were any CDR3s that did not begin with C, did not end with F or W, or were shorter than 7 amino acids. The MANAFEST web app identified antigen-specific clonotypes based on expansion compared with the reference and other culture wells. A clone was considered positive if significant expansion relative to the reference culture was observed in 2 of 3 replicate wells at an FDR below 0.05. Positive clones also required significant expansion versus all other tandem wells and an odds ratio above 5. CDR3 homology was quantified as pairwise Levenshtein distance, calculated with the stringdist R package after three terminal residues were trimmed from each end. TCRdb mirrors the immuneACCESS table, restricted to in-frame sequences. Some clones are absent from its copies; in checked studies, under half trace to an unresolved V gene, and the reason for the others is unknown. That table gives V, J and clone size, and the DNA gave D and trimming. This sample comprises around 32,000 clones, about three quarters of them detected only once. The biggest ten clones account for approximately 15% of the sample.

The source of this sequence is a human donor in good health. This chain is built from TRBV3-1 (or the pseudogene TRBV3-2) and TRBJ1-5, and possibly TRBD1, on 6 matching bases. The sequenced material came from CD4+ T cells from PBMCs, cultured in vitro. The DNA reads TGTGCCAGCAGCCAGGCACCGAATTCGGGGGGGCCAAATCAGCCCCAGCATTTT. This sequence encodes CASSQAPNSGGPNQPQHF.